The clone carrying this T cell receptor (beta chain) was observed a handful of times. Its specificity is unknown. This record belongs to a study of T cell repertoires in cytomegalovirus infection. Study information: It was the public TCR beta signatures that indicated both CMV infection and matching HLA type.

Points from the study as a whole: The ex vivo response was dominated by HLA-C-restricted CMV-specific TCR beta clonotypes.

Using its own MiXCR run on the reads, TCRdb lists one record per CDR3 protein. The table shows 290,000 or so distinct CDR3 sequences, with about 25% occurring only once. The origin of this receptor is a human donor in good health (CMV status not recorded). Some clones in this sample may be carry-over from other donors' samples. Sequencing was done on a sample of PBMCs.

In DNA, the CDR3 is TGCGCCAGCAGTTGGACTAGCGGGGGCAAAGATACGCAGTATTTT. Translating it yields CASSWTSGGKDTQYF. The chain uses TRBV10-1 and TRBJ2-3; 13 nucleotides align to TRBD2. The CDR3 totals 15 residues. Losses at the gene ends were 5 bases for V and 5 bases for J; bases not matched to a gene: 4. CDR1 is WNHNN and CDR2 is SYGVQD in the germline V gene (reference sequence).